This passage covers 21 T cell receptor beta chains from one sample sequenced in a study of OX40 agonist ivuxolimab in advanced cancers. Sequenced by immunoSEQ multiplex PCR; TCRdb stores in-frame clones only, minus some. The table records around 44,000 clones, approximately 87% of them present only once. The source material was CD4+ or CD8+ T cells sorted from blood, sampled in a trial of the OX40 agonist ivuxolimab. The receptors originated from an adult with an advanced solid tumor such as melanoma, head and neck, liver or kidney cancer.

The chain recombines TRBV11-2 with TRBJ2-7; D is ambiguous. Germline CDR1 SGHAT, CDR2 FQNNGV. With 5 bases removed from V and 5 bases from J, the gap between germline ends came to 13 bases. There are 13 residues in the CDR3. The CDR3 sequence is CASSASWGNEQYF. The CDR3 DNA sequence: TGTGCCAGCAGCGCCAGTTGGGGAAACGAGCAGTACTTC.

The chain couples TRBV5-1 to TRBJ2-2; 7 bases align to TRBD2. Looked up from germline, CDR1 is SGHRS and CDR2 is YFSETQ. The CDR3 spans 15 residues. Trimming took 0 bases from V and 5 from J; bases not matched to a gene: 4. In nucleotides, the CDR3 is TGCGCCAGCAGCTTGGAGGGACTACAAACCGGGGAGCTGTTTTTT. Translating gives CASSLEGLQTGELFF.

This clone was picked up one time. V gene TRBV5-5 combines with J gene TRBJ2-1; 8 positions agree with TRBD2. Looked up from germline, CDR1 is SGHKS and CDR2 is YYEKEE (reference sequence). The CDR3 is made up of 14 amino acids. The J segment lost 5 bases and the V segment lost 9 bases, leaving 10 bases of the junction unmatched. Here the CDR3 DNA reads TGTGCCACCCGTAGCGGGGTAATAAACAATGAGCAGTTCTTC. It specifies CATRSGVINNEQFF.

The chain couples TRBV14 to TRBJ1-2; D gene uncertain. Germline values: CDR1 SGHDN, CDR2 FVKESK. The CDR3 is 14 amino acids. Trimming took off 4 bases at V and 7 bases at J, with 16 bases between the two ends. This chain's CDR3 is CASSPGEGKAGYTF. The DNA for the CDR3 is TGTGCCAGCAGCCCCGGGGAGGGAAAGGCTGGCTACACCTTC.

The chain uses TRBV6-4 and TRBJ1-3, with D unresolved. CDR1 is MRHNA, CDR2 SNTAGT, per germline. V dropped 6 bases and J dropped 0 bases, with 9 bases sitting between them. This CDR3 is built from 14 residues. This chain's CDR3 is CASSGGDSGNTIYF. The CDR3 nucleotides read TGTGCCAGCAGCGGCGGAGACTCTGGAAACACCATATATTTT.

The chain links TRBV10-3 to TRBJ1-6, with D possibly matching TRBD1 (5 bases). Trimming took off 2 bases at V and 7 bases at J, with 15 bases between the two ends. The CDR3 has 16 amino acids. Germline CDR1 ENHRY, CDR2 SYGVKD. The CDR3 loop is CAISEGPGQGNSPLHF. The CDR3, as DNA: TGTGCCATCAGTGAGGGTCCCGGGCAGGGAAATTCACCCCTCCACTTT.

The chain couples TRBV6-6 to TRBJ2-3; D is ambiguous. The germline V gene encodes CDR1 MNHNY and CDR2 SVGAGI (reference sequence). The length of the CDR3 is 13 residues. Trimming removed 7 bases from V and 1 base from J, with 9 bases in between. CDR3 residues: CASKGTGTDTQYF. CDR3 nucleotide sequence: TGTGCCAGCAAAGGAACCGGCACAGATACGCAGTATTTT.

The V call is TRBV7-6, the J call TRBJ2-5; possibly TRBD2 for D (6 bases). CDR1 and CDR2 from the germline V gene are SGHVS and FNYEAQ. Trimming took off 6 bases at V and 4 bases at J, with 15 bases between the two ends. The CDR3 covers 14 residues. CDR3 bases: TGTGCCAGCAGTTCCACTTCGGGACTAGAGACCCAGTACTTC. Encoded protein: CASSSTSGLETQYF.

The count of this clone is one. The V gene is TRBV4-1, the J gene TRBJ1-3; no clear D. V was pared by 4 bases and J by 0 bases, with 10 bases between. Germline V gene lookup returns CDR1 MGHRA and CDR2 YSYEKL. The CDR3 contains 15 residues. Here the CDR3 reads CASSRRTSSGNTIYF. CDR3 nucleotide sequence: TGCGCCAGCAGCCGCCGCACTAGCTCTGGAAACACCATATATTTT.

The V and J genes are TRBV19 and TRBJ1-2, with 7 positions matching TRBD1. There are 12 residues in the CDR3. The germline CDR1 and CDR2 sequences are LNHDA and SQIVND (reference sequence). V gave up 10 bases and J gave up 6 bases; unmatched junction bases: 8. The CDR3: CATVQGDHGYTF. CDR3 coding DNA: TGTGCCACCGTTCAGGGGGACCATGGCTACACCTTC.

CDR3 DNA: TGTGCCAGCAGCCCGATGGGACTAGCCACAGATACGCAGTATTTT. It encodes CASSPMGLATDTQYF. This chain connects TRBV7-3 to TRBJ2-3; 9 bases match TRBD2. Germline trimming cut 5 bases from V and 2 bases from J; bases unmatched to any gene: 5. The CDR3 extends over 15 amino acids. Germline V CDR1 and CDR2: SGHTA, FQGTGA.

The chain recombines TRBV7-8 with TRBJ2-2; D gene unclear. The CDR3 is 13 residues long. V lost 5 bases, J lost 7 bases, and 11 bases lay in between. Per the germline V gene, CDR1 is SGHVS and CDR2 is FQNEAQ. The CDR3 spells CASSPRLDGELFF. The DNA of the CDR3 is TGTGCCAGCAGCCCCCGACTCGACGGGGAGCTGTTTTTT.

V and J are TRBV21-1 and TRBJ2-5; TRBD2, the table's D call, was not compared with the DNA. TRBV21-1 is tagged as a pseudogene. CDR3 size: 15 residues. CDR3 residues: CASSNLRGGQETQYF. In DNA, the CDR3 is TGTGCCAGCAGCAATTTGCGGGGGGGGCAAGAGACCCAGTACTTC.

The chain combines TRBV4-1 with TRBJ2-7; D call uncertain. Germline CDR1 reads MGHRA; CDR2 reads YSYEKL. The CDR3 runs 15 residues. V was clipped by 6 bases and J by 9 bases, with 24 bases between them. CDR3 nucleotides: TGCGCCAGCAGATCCACCGTCCCTCGACCCTTCGGGCAGTACTTC. It translates to CASRSTVPRPFGQYF.

The chain joins TRBV4-2 to TRBJ2-7, with 7 bases aligning to TRBD2. CDR1 LGHNA and CDR2 YNFKEQ come from the germline V gene. V lost 1 base, J lost 4 bases, and 7 bases stayed unmatched. The CDR3 is 15 amino acids. The CDR3 spells CASSQAGRREYEQYF. The CDR3 coding sequence is TGTGCCAGCAGCCAAGCCGGACGGCGGGAGTACGAGCAGTACTTC.

This chain connects TRBV6-5 to TRBJ2-7, with 11 bases that match TRBD2. J lost 4 bases, V lost 0 bases, and 5 bases had no gene match. CDR1 is MNHEY, CDR2 SVGAGI, per germline. The CDR3 runs to 16 residues. The CDR3 spells CASSYSILAGDYEQYF. The CDR3 DNA reads as TGTGCCAGCAGTTACTCGATACTAGCGGGAGATTACGAGCAGTACTTC.

The rearrangement joins TRBV7-9 to TRBJ2-4; maybe TRBD1 (7 bases). CDR1 is SEHNR, CDR2 FQNEAQ, per germline (reference sequence). CDR3 size: 16 residues. V lost 0 bases and J lost 9, with 18 bases in between. CDR3 residues: CASSLAQTGREGIQYF. The CDR3, as DNA: TGTGCCAGCAGCTTAGCCCAGACAGGGCGGGAAGGCATTCAGTACTTC.

The chain combines TRBV19 with TRBJ2-3; 7 nucleotides agree with TRBD2. The V gene's germline CDR1 is LNHDA and CDR2 SQIVND (reference sequence). The V and J ends lost 2 bases and 0 bases, in that order; junction bases with no gene match: 2. The CDR3 runs 15 residues. For the CDR3, the DNA is TGTGCCAGTAGTATACTAGCGGCTAGCACAGATACGCAGTATTTT. Translation: CASSILAASTDTQYF. The full variable domain, its missing parts supplied by reference TRBV19 and TRBJ2-3, is DGGITQSPKYLFRKEGQNVTLSCEQNLNHDAMYWYRQDPGQGLRLIYYSQIVNDFQKGDIAEGYSVSREKKESFPLTVTSAQKNPTAFYLCASSILAASTDTQYFGPGTRLTVL.

The chain joins TRBV19 to TRBJ2-5; no firm D call. The V end was cut by 4 bases, the J end by 3 bases, with 6 bases between. The germline V gene encodes CDR1 LNHDA and CDR2 SQIVND (reference sequence). This CDR3 contains 12 residues. The CDR3 DNA reads as TGTGCCAGTAGTAGCAGAGAAGAGACCCAGTACTTC. Amino acid sequence: CASSSREETQYF.

This rearrangement joins TRBV30 to TRBJ1-5; 12 bases map to TRBD1. The ends lost 5 bases at V and 3 bases at J; junction bases unmatched: 5. The CDR3 is made up of 15 amino acids. Germline V gives CDR1 GTSNPN, CDR2 SVGIG (reference sequence). This CDR3 reads CAWSGQGAPNQPQHF. The CDR3 DNA follows: TGTGCCTGGTCGGGACAGGGGGCTCCCAATCAGCCCCAGCATTTT.

A single count supports this clone. The rearrangement links TRBV28 to TRBJ1-5; TRBD1 might be the D (5 bases). The ends were cut back, 6 bases at V and 7 bases at J, with 10 bases in the middle. The CDR3 is 12 residues long. In germline, CDR1 is MDHEN, CDR2 SYDVKM. In nucleotides, the CDR3 is TGTGCCAGCAGGGCCGGGGGACAGCCCCAGCATTTT. Protein product: CASRAGGQPQHF.